Described below is a single T cell receptor (beta chain) sequence and its context. Its target is not known. A much larger clone sits a single nucleotide away, making a read error possible. Sample treatment: roughly 11-day PBMC culture with coronavirus spike peptide pools or control peptides (ViraFEST assay). It was after around ten days of culture that CD4+ T cells were isolated by negative selection. This sample is part of a study of vaccination and CD4 T cells after COVID-19. Cultured CD4+ T cells had their DNA profiled by the Oncomine TCR Beta short-read assay. MiXCR, run by TCRdb on the PCR reads, gives a single entry per CDR3 protein. The table records 16,000 or so distinct CDR3 sequences, roughly four fifths of them present only once. Between the trimmed V and J ends, which lost 1 base and 2 bases, there was a span of 11 bases. The CDR3 consists of 16 residues. The V gene's germline CDR1 is ENHRY and CDR2 SYGVKD.

The J gene is TRBJ2-2, the V gene TRBV10-3, with D tentatively TRBD2 (7 bases). The source material was CD4+ T cells from blood, cultured in vitro, sampled after SARS-CoV-2 vaccination. The TCR sequence derives from a human donor who received a COVID-19 vaccine. The CDR3 sequence is CAISECAGANTGELFF. The CDR3 coding sequence is TGTGCCATCAGTGAGTGTGCGGGGGCTAACACCGGGGAGCTGTTTTTT.